A selection of T cell receptor beta chains follows, all from one sample in a study of radiotherapy plus CTLA-4 blockade in lung cancer. Data came from immunoSEQ multiplex PCR; TCRdb stores just in-frame clones and leaves some out. This sample has about 98,000 clones, with around 88% found just once. The source material was peripheral blood, sampled from a patient treated with radiotherapy plus ipilimumab. The receptors were sampled from a human donor with non-small cell lung cancer that progressed on radiotherapy plus ipilimumab. CDR3s include the opening cysteine and the closing phenylalanine or tryptophan. The D gene is left open where the match is weak. A row's size may be missing; if present it is once, few, many or a size class.

- | TRBJ1-1 | TRBV11-2 | 12 | - | CASSLDGTRTFF | TGTGCCAGCAGCTTAGATGGGACAAGAACTTTCTTT
TRBD2 | TRBJ2-5 | TRBV6-1 | 14 | - | CASSATSGNGEQYF | TGTGCCAGCAGTGCTACTAGCGGGAATGGGGAGCAGTACTTC
- | TRBJ1-4 | TRBV7-8 | 17 | - | CASSLAGRLGSNEKLFF | TGTGCCAGCAGCTTAGCTGGCAGGCTGGGATCTAATGAAAAACTGTTTTTT
- | TRBJ1-2 | TRBV4-1 | 11 | few | CASTGGYGYTF | TGCGCCAGCACTGGGGGCTATGGCTACACCTTC
TRBD2 | TRBJ2-1 | TRBV5-1 | 16 | - | CASSFGAGSSYNEQFF | TGCGCCAGCAGCTTCGGAGCGGGGAGCTCCTACAATGAGCAGTTCTTC
- | TRBJ1-2 | TRBV19 | 13 | - | CASSIGAIYGYTF | TGTGCCAGTAGTATAGGCGCCATCTATGGCTACACCTTC
- | TRBJ2-3 | TRBV5-1 | 14 | - | CASSLGHNTDTQYF | TGCGCCAGCAGCTTGGGACATAACACAGATACGCAGTATTTT
- | TRBJ2-7 | TRBV6-5 | 15 | - | CASSSSGTGAHEQYF | TGTGCCAGCAGCTCCTCCGGGACTGGCGCCCACGAGCAGTACTTC
TRBD1 | TRBJ2-1 | TRBV11-3 | 15 | once | CASSLVGTGANEQFF | TGTGCCAGCAGCTTAGTCGGGACAGGGGCAAATGAGCAGTTCTTC
- | TRBJ1-1 | TRBV29-1 | 12 | - | CSVRRMNTEAFF | TGCAGCGTGAGGCGGATGAACACTGAAGCTTTCTTT
TRBD2 | TRBJ2-5 | TRBV2 | 13 | - | CATLRRGWETQYF | TGTGCCACCCTTCGGCGGGGGTGGGAGACCCAGTACTTC
- | TRBJ2-2 | TRBV30 | 13 | - | CAWSASNTGELFF | TGTGCCTGGAGTGCAAGTAACACCGGGGAGCTGTTTTTT
- | TRBJ1-4 | TRBV7-2 | 14 | - | CASRRGSINEKLFF | TGTGCCAGCCGGAGGGGGTCGATTAATGAAAAACTGTTTTTT
TRBD2 | TRBJ2-1 | TRBV11-3 | 15 | few | CASSHGTRGSNEQFF | TGTGCCAGCAGCCACGGGACTAGAGGGTCCAATGAGCAGTTCTTC
TRBD1 | TRBJ1-1 | TRBV5-4 | 15 | - | CASSLSGTGLQSAFF | TGTGCCAGCAGCTTGTCCGGGACAGGTCTCCAGTCAGCTTTCTTT
TRBD1 | TRBJ1-4 | TRBV19 | 17 | - | CASRDGTGVATNEKLFF | TGTGCCAGTAGAGACGGGACAGGGGTCGCAACTAATGAAAAACTGTTTTTT
- | TRBJ1-2 | TRBV27 | 14 | once | CASSLSVSNYGYTF | TGTGCCAGCAGTTTATCGGTCTCGAACTATGGCTACACCTTC
- | TRBJ2-3 | TRBV5-4 | 15 | - | CASSSRLGLTDTQYF | TGTGCCAGCAGCTCCCGACTGGGCCTCACAGATACGCAGTATTTT
- | TRBJ1-2 | TRBV6-4 | 13 | - | CASSPGDNYGYTF | TGTGCCAGCAGCCCGGGAGATAACTATGGCTACACCTTC
TRBD2 | TRBJ2-2 | TRBV9 | 18 | few | CASSTWTSGSINTGELFF | TGTGCCAGCAGCACCTGGACTAGCGGGAGTATAAACACCGGGGAGCTGTTTTTT
- | TRBJ2-2 | TRBV11-2 | 14 | - | CASSLIVATGELFF | TGTGCCAGCAGCTTAATAGTTGCCACCGGGGAGCTGTTTTTT
- | TRBJ2-7 | TRBV28 | 14 | - | CASSRISETYEQYF | TGTGCCAGCAGCCGAATAAGCGAAACCTACGAGCAGTACTTC
- | TRBJ1-3 | TRBV6-1 | 16 | - | CASSVRPDSSGNTIYF | TGTGCCAGCAGTGTTCGGCCGGATAGCTCTGGAAACACCATATATTTT
TRBD1 | TRBJ2-7 | TRBV29-1 | 14 | - | CSVSTGGAWNEQYF | TGCAGCGTATCAACAGGGGGCGCCTGGAACGAGCAGTACTTC
TRBD1 | TRBJ2-3 | TRBV2 | 16 | - | CASSFDRAGGTDTQYF | TGTGCCAGCAGTTTCGACAGGGCTGGCGGCACAGATACGCAGTATTTT
- | TRBJ1-1 | TRBV6-5 | 14 | - | CASSREQSGTEAFF | TGTGCCAGCAGTAGGGAACAGTCCGGCACTGAAGCTTTCTTT
- | TRBJ1-2 | TRBV20-1 | 11 | - | CSAYDSVGYTF | TGCAGTGCCTACGACAGTGTGGGCTACACCTTC
TRBD1 | TRBJ1-1 | TRBV4-2 | 15 | - | CASSLNRGMNTEAFF | TGTGCCAGCAGCCTGAACAGGGGAATGAACACTGAAGCTTTCTTT